One sample yielded the 5 T cell receptor beta chains listed below, sequenced in a study of cytotoxic CD8 clonotypes in ibrutinib-treated CLL. Method: immunoSEQ multiplex PCR; TCRdb's copy keeps in-frame clones and lacks some. The repertoire holds roughly 49,000 clones, with less than 85% as singletons. The sequenced sample was PBMCs, obtained after 24 months of ibrutinib treatment. The receptors come from a human donor with chronic lymphocytic leukemia.

This clone was picked up one time. CDR3 sequence (DNA): TGCGCCAGCAGCGGAGACGGGCAGTACCAAGAGACCCAGTACTTC. Translating gives CASSGDGQYQETQYF. The rearrangement uses TRBV5-1 and TRBJ2-5; D gene unclear. V lost 4 bases, J lost 0 bases, and 13 bases lay in between. The CDR3 has 15 residues. Germline V gene data show CDR1 as SGHRS and CDR2 as YFSETQ.

This chain joins TRBV20-1 and TRBJ2-1; 7 nucleotides line up with TRBD2. Trimming took 3 bases from V and 9 from J; bases not matched to a gene: 2. Germline lookup yields CDR1 DFQATT and CDR2 SNEGSKA (reference sequence). The CDR3 is made up of 11 amino acids. The CDR3 loop reads CSARAGVEQFF. The CDR3, as DNA: TGCAGTGCTAGGGCGGGAGTTGAGCAGTTCTTC.

This rearrangement joins TRBV5-8 to TRBJ2-1, with 8 bases aligning to TRBD2. Germline V gives CDR1 SGHTS, CDR2 YDEGEE. Unmatched junction bases numbered 3, after V lost 4 bases and J lost 0 bases. The CDR3 length is 15 residues. CDR3 in DNA: TGTGCCAGCAGCCCAAGCGGGAGCTCCTACAATGAGCAGTTCTTC. The encoded protein is CASSPSGSSYNEQFF.

The gene calls are TRBV19 and TRBJ2-3; D gene unclear. The CDR3 spans 14 residues. V lost 3 bases to trimming and J lost 2 bases, with 9 bases between them. Germline V gene sequence: CDR1 LNHDA, CDR2 SQIVND (reference sequence). The CDR3 region has the DNA TGTGCCAGTAGTATCAGTGTTGTCACAGATACGCAGTATTTT. Translated, it gives CASSISVVTDTQYF.

J is TRBJ1-2 and V is TRBV19, with D possibly being TRBD1 (5 bases). Germline V lookup: CDR1 LNHDA, CDR2 SQIVND (reference sequence). The CDR3 consists of 16 residues. V lost 5 bases and J lost 1, with 17 bases in between. The CDR3 loop is CASSPNLGGVNYGYTF. The CDR3 coding sequence is TGTGCCAGTAGTCCCAACCTTGGGGGTGTTAACTATGGCTACACCTTC.